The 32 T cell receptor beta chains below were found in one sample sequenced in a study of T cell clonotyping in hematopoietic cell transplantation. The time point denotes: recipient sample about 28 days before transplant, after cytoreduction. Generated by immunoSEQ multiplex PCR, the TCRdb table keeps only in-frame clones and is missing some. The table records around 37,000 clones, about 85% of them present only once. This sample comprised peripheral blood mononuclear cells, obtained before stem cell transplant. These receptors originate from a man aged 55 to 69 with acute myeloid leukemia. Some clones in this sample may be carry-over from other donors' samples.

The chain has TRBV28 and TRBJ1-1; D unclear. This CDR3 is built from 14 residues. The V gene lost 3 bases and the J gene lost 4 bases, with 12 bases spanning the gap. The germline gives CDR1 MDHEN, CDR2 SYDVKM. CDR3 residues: CASSLVRGRTEAFF. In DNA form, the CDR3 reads TGTGCCAGCAGTTTGGTTCGGGGTCGCACTGAAGCTTTCTTT.

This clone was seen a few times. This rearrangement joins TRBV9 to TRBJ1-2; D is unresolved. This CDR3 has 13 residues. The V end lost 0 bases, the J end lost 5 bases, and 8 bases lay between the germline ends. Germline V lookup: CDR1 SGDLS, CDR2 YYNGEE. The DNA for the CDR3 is TGTGCCAGCAGCGTAGACGACCGGTATGGCTACACCTTC. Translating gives CASSVDDRYGYTF.

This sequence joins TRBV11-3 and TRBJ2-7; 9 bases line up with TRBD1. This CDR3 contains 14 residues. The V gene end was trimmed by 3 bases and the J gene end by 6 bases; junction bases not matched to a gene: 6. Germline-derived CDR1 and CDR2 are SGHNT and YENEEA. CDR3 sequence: CASSFTGTGSEQYF. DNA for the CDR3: TGTGCCAGCAGCTTTACCGGGACAGGGAGCGAGCAGTACTTC.

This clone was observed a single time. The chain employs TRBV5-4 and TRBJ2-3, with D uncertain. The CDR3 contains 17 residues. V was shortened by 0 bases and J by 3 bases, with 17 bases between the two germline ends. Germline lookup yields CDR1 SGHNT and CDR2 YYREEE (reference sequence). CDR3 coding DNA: TGTGCCAGCAGCTTGGGGACCGATCGAAGTTCTACAGATACGCAGTATTTT. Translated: CASSLGTDRSSTDTQYF.

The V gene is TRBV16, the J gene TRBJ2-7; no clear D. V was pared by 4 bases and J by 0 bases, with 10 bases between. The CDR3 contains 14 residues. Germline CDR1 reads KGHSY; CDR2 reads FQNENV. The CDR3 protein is CASSPRQYSYEQYF. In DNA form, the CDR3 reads TGTGCCAGCAGCCCCCGGCAATACTCCTACGAGCAGTACTTC.

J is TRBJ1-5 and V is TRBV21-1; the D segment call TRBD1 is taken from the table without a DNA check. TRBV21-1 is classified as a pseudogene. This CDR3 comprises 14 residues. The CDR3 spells CASTSGQENQPQHF. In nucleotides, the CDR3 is TGTGCCAGCACCTCGGGACAGGAAAATCAGCCCCAGCATTTT.

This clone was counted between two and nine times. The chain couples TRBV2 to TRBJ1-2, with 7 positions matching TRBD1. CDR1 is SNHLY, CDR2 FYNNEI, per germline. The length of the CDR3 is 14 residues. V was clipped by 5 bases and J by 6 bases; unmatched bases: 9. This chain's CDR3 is CASSQRQGMDGYTF. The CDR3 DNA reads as TGTGCCAGCAGTCAACGACAGGGAATGGATGGCTACACCTTC.

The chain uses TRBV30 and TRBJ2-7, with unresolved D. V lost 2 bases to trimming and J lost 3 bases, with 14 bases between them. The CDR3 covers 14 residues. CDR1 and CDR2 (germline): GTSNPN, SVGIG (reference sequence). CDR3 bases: TGTGCCTGGAGTACGGGCCCCCTTGGCTACGAGCAGTACTTC. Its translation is CAWSTGPLGYEQYF.

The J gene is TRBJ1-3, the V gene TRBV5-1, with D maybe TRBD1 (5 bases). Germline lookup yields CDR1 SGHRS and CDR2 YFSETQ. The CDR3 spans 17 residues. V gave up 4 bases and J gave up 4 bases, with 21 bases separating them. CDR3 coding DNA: TGCGCCAGCAGCAGGCCCGAAGCGGGGGGAATCGGAAACACCATATATTTT. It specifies CASSRPEAGGIGNTIYF.

The CDR3 sequence: CASSAHSTTVNTEAFF. CDR3 nucleotides: TGTGCCAGCAGCGCGCATAGTACTACGGTGAACACTGAAGCTTTCTTT. This rearrangement joins TRBV2 to TRBJ1-1; D is ambiguous. This CDR3 region has 16 residues. Per germline, CDR1 SNHLY and CDR2 FYNNEI. V was pared by 6 bases and J by 0 bases, with 17 bases between.

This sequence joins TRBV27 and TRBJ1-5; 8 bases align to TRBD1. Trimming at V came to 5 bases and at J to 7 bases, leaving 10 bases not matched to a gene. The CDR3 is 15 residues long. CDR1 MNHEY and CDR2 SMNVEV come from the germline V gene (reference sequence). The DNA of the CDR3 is TGTGCCAGCAGTCCACGGACAGGGATCGGGCAGCCCCAGCATTTT. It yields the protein CASSPRTGIGQPQHF.

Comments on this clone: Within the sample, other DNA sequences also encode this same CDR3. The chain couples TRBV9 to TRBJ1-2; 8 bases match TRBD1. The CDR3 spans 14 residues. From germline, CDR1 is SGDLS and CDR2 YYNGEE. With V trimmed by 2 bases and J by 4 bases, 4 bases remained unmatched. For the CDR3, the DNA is TGTGCCAGCAGCGTTTCTACAGGGGGCTATGGCTACACCTTC. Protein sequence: CASSVSTGGYGYTF.

CDR3 sequence (DNA): TGTGCCAGTAGGACGACAGGGGGCCCCGGAGATACGCAGTATTTT. Translating it yields CASRTTGGPGDTQYF. The V and J genes are TRBV19 and TRBJ2-3, with 10 bases lining up with TRBD1. The V and J ends lost 6 bases and 5 bases, in that order; junction bases with no gene match: 8. The CDR3 loop spans 15 amino acids. Germline assignment: CDR1 LNHDA and CDR2 SQIVND (reference sequence). The variable domain in full, with the rest retrieved from reference TRBV19 and TRBJ2-3, is DGGITQSPKYLFRKEGQNVTLSCEQNLNHDAMYWYRQDPGQGLRLIYYSQIVNDFQKGDIAEGYSVSREKKESFPLTVTSAQKNPTAFYLCASRTTGGPGDTQYFGPGTRLTVL.

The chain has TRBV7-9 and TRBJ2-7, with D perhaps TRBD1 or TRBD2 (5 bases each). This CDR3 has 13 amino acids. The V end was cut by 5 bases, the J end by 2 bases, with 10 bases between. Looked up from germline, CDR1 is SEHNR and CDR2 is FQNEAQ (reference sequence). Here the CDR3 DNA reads TGTGCCAGCAGCCCCAAGGGACCCTACGAGCAGTACTTC. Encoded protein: CASSPKGPYEQYF.

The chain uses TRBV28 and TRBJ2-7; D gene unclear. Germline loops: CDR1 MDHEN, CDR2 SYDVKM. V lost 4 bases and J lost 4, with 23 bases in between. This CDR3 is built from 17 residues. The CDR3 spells CASSSPLAARRKYEQYF. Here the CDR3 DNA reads TGTGCCAGCAGTTCCCCCCTCGCGGCTCGTCGGAAATACGAGCAGTACTTC. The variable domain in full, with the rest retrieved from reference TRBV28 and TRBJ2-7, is DVKVTQSSRYLVKRTGEKVFLECVQDMDHENMFWYRQDPGLGLRLIYFSYDVKMKEKGDIPEGYSVSREKKERFSLILESASTNQTSMYLCASSSPLAARRKYEQYFGPGTRLTVT.

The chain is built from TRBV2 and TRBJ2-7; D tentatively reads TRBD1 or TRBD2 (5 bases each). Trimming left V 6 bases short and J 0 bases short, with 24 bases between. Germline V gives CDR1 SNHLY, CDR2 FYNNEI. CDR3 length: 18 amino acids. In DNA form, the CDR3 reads TGTGCCAGCAGCGACCAACCGCTTAGGGGACGGGGCTCCTACGAGCAGTACTTC. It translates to CASSDQPLRGRGSYEQYF.

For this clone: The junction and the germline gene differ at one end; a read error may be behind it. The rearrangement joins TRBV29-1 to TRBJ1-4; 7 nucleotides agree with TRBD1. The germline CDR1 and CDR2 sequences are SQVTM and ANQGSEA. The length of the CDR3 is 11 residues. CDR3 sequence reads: CSVEGGEKLFF. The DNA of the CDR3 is TGCAGCGTGGAAGGGGGCGAAAAACTGTTTTTT.

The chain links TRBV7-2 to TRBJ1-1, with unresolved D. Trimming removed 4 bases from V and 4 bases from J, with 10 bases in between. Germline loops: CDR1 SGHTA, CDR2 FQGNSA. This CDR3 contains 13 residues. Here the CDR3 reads CASSSLVATEAFF. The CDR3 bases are TGTGCCAGCAGCTCCCTAGTAGCCACTGAAGCTTTCTTT.

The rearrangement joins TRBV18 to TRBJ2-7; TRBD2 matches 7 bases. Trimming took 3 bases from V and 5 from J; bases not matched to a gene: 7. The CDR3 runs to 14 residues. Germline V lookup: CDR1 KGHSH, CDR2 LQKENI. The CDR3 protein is CASSPGGVPNEQYF. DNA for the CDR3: TGTGCCAGCTCACCGGGAGGGGTCCCCAACGAGCAGTACTTC. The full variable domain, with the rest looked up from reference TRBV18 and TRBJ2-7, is NAGVMQNPRHLVRRRGQEARLRCSPMKGHSHVYWYRQLPEEGLKFMVYLQKENIIDESGMPKERFSAEFPKEGPSILRIQQVVRGDSAAYFCASSPGGVPNEQYFGPGTRLTVT.

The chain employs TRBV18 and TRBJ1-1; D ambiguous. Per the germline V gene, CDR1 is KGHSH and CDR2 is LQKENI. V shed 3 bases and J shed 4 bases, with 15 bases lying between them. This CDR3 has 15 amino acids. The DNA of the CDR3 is TGTGCCAGCTCACCCTCCCCAAATATCGGCACTGAAGCTTTCTTT. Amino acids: CASSPSPNIGTEAFF.

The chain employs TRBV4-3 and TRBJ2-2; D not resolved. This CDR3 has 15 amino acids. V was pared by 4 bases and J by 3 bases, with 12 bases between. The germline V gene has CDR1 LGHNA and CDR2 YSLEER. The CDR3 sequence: CASSPRMDHTGELFF. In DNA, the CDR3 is TGCGCCAGCAGCCCAAGAATGGACCACACCGGGGAGCTGTTTTTT.

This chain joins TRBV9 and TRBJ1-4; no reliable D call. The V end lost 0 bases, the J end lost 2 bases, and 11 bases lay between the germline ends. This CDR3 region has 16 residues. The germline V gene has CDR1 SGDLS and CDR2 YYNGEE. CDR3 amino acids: CASSVGHLRTNEKLFF. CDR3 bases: TGTGCCAGCAGCGTAGGACATTTACGGACTAATGAAAAACTGTTTTTT.

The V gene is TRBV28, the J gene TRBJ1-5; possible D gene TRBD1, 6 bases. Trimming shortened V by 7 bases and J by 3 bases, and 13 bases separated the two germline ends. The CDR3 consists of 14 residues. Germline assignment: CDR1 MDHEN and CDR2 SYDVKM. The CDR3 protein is CASTGTGPNQPQHF. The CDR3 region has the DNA TGTGCCAGCACAGGAACAGGGCCCAATCAGCCCCAGCATTTT.

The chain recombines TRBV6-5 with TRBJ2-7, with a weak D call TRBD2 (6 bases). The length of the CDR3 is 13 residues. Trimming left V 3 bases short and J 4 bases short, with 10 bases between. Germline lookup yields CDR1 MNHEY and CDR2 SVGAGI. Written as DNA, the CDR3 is TGTGCCAGCAGTTATCTCGGGACTTACGAGCAGTACTTC. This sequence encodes CASSYLGTYEQYF.

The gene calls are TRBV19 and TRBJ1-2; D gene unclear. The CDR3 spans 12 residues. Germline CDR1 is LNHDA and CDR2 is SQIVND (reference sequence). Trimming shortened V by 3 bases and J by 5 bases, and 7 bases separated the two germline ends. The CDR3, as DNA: TGTGCCAGTAGTATTGGGCGGTATGGCTACACCTTC. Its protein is CASSIGRYGYTF.

The CDR3 nucleotides read TGTGCCAGCAGTCCAACAGGGGGTTCCTACGAGCAGTACTTC. Residues: CASSPTGGSYEQYF. The V gene is TRBV6-6, the J gene TRBJ2-7; TRBD1 aligns across 8 bases. Germline V gives CDR1 MNHNY, CDR2 SVGAGI (reference sequence). The trim removed 5 bases at V and 1 base at J, leaving 4 bases unmatched. The CDR3 is 14 amino acids.

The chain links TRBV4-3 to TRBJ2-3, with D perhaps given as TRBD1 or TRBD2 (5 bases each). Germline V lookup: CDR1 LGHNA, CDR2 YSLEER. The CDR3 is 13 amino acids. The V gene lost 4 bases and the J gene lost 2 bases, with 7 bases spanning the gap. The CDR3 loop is CASSPGPTDTQYF. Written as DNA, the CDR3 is TGCGCCAGCAGCCCGGGACCCACAGATACGCAGTATTTT.

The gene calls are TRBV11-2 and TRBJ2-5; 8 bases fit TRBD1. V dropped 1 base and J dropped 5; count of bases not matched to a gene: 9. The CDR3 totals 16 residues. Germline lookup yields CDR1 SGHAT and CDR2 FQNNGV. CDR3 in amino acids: CASSLGTGQGVETQYF. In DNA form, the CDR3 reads TGTGCCAGCAGCTTAGGAACAGGACAGGGAGTCGAGACCCAGTACTTC.

CDR3 region: CASSLGEFGNQPQHF. CDR3 in DNA: TGCGCCAGCAGCTTAGGGGAATTTGGCAATCAGCCCCAGCATTTT. This rearrangement joins TRBV5-1 to TRBJ1-5; weak D call: TRBD1 (5 bases). The CDR3 sequence is 15 residues long. V lost 2 bases and J 2 bases, leaving 11 bases between the germline ends. In germline, CDR1 is SGHRS, CDR2 YFSETQ. The whole variable domain, remainder taken from reference TRBV5-1 and TRBJ1-5, is KAGVTQTPRYLIKTRGQQVTLSCSPISGHRSVSWYQQTPGQGLQFLFEYFSETQRNKGNFPGRFSGRQFSNSRSEMNVSTLELGDSALYLCASSLGEFGNQPQHFGDGTRLSIL.

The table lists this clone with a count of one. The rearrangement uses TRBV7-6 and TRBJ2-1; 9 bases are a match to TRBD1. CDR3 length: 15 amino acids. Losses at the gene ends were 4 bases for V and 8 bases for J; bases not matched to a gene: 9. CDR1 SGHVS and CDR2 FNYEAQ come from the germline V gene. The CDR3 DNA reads TGTGCCAGCAGCTCCGGGACAGGGAAAGGGTATGAGCAGTTCTTC. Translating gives CASSSGTGKGYEQFF.

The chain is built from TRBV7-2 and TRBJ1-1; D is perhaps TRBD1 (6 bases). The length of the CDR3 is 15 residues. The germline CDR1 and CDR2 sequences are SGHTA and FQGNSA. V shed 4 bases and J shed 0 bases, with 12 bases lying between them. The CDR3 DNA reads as TGTGCCAGCAGCTCACTTACAGGGATGAACACTGAAGCTTTCTTT. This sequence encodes CASSSLTGMNTEAFF.

CDR3 nucleotides: TGTGCCAGCAGCTTAGCGGCAGGGAGCTCCTATAATTCACCCCTCCACTTT. This gives the protein CASSLAAGSSYNSPLHF. The J gene is TRBJ1-6, the V gene TRBV7-8; D is possibly TRBD1 (5 bases). This CDR3 contains 17 residues. CDR1 is SGHVS, CDR2 FQNEAQ, per germline. V dropped 0 bases and J dropped 0 bases, with 9 bases sitting between them.